This T cell receptor (beta chain) was sequenced during a study of shared clonotypes between healthy human individuals. A single count supports this clone. The data were produced by immunoSEQ multiplex PCR, yet TCRdb's version contains in-frame clones alone and is incomplete. The data hold around 2.5 million clones, with roughly 93% observed a single time. Trimming removed 3 bases at V and 10 bases at J, with 14 bases between. CDR1 and CDR2 from the germline V gene are MDHEN and SYDVKM. This CDR3 is built from 13 residues. Sample: naive CD4+ T cells from PBMCs. Subset specified: CD45RA+ positively selected. This TCR derives from a man younger than 30 in good health. Some clones in this sample may be carry-over from other donors' samples. The chain links TRBV28 to TRBJ2-3; D possibly uses TRBD1 or TRBD2 (5 bases each). CDR3 sequence reads: CASSFAGAPPQYF. The DNA of the CDR3 is TGTGCCAGCAGTTTTGCCGGGGCTCCCCCGCAGTATTTT.